The 6 T cell receptor beta chains below were found in one sample sequenced in a study of T cells in women clearing cervical HPV infection. Measured with immunoSEQ multiplex PCR; TCRdb has only the in-frame clones, and not every one. Its table records 30,000 or so clones. The source material was blood buffy coat. Receptors originate from a woman aged 18-69 years with a cervical HPV16 infection that either progressed to CIN3+ or cleared (not recorded which).

On this clone: The missing CDR3 end, 3 residues past where the read stops, is filled in from the germline J gene. The chain joins TRBV5-1 to TRBJ1-3; D possibly corresponds to TRBD1 (5 bases). The V gene lost 0 bases and the J gene lost 0 bases, with 10 bases spanning the gap. The length of the CDR3 is 16 residues. The germline V gene encodes CDR1 SGHRS and CDR2 YFSETQ. CDR3 bases read: TGCGCCAGCAGCTTGGGGACACACCGCTCTGGAAACACC. Residues: CASSLGTHRSGNT. The complete CDR3 sequence is CASSLGTHRSGNTIYF.

About this clone: With the read ending 3 residues before the CDR3 end, the germline J gene is used to fill in that end. The chain recombines TRBV7-2 with TRBJ2-7; 7 bases align to TRBD2. CDR3 length equals 17 residues. Germline V gives CDR1 SGHTA, CDR2 FQGNSA. V trimming: 0 bases; J trimming: 1 base; junction bases outside the gene matches: 9. The CDR3 reads CASSLAGLVGSSYEQYF. The sequenced CDR3 bases are TGTGCCAGCAGCTTAGCTGGACTAGTCGGGAGTTCCTACGAG.

In regard to this clone: The read terminates 3 residues before the CDR3 end, so the remaining end is supplied by the germline J gene. The rearrangement links TRBV19 to TRBJ1-2; 7 bases align to TRBD1. Germline V gene lookup returns CDR1 LNHDA and CDR2 SQIVND (reference sequence). The CDR3 is 14 residues long. Trimming cost V 6 bases and J 3 bases; bases outside gene matches: 7. The CDR3: CASRPQDRHYGYTF. The sequenced part of the CDR3 DNA is TGTGCCAGTAGACCTCAGGACAGGCACTATGGC. Together with reference TRBV19 and TRBJ1-2, the CDR3 gives the full variable domain: DGGITQSPKYLFRKEGQNVTLSCEQNLNHDAMYWYRQDPGQGLRLIYYSQIVNDFQKGDIAEGYSVSREKKESFPLTVTSAQKNPTAFYLCASRPQDRHYGYTFGSGTRLTVV.

Worth noting for this clone: Sequencing ends 3 residues short of the CDR3 end; the germline J gene provides the rest. This chain joins TRBV2 and TRBJ2-7; 10 nucleotides line up with TRBD1. Germline V gives CDR1 SNHLY, CDR2 FYNNEI. This CDR3 spans 14 amino acids. Germline trimming cut 3 bases from V and 3 bases from J; bases unmatched to any gene: 2. The CDR3 protein is CASSETGGVYEQYF. CDR3 DNA (partial): TGTGCCAGCAGTGAGACAGGGGGCGTCTACGAG.

With regard to this clone: The read stops 3 residues short of the end of the CDR3; the missing end is completed from the germline J gene. V usage is TRBV6-2 or TRBV6-3 and J usage is TRBJ1-3, with D perhaps matching TRBD1 (6 bases). The germline V gene encodes CDR1 MNHEY and CDR2 SVGEGT. Deletions cut 4 bases from V and 0 bases from J, with 13 bases between. The CDR3 totals 16 residues. CDR3 in amino acids: CASSFSGTPSGNTIYF. The sequenced CDR3 bases are TGTGCCAGCAGTTTCTCCGGGACACCCTCTGGAAACACC.

Concerning this clone: Coverage ceases 3 residues before the CDR3 finishes, and the germline J gene fills in the end. V usage is TRBV7-7 and J usage is TRBJ2-5; perhaps TRBD2 as D (5 bases). V lost 5 bases, J lost 1 base, and 14 bases lay in between. Germline lookup yields CDR1 SSHAT and CDR2 FNYEAQ (reference sequence). The CDR3 is 15 amino acids. The covered CDR3 bases are TGTGCCAGCAGCCCCGGACTGTCCCTCCAAGAGACC. It yields the protein CASSPGLSLQET. The full CDR3 sequence reads CASSPGLSLQETQYF. Drawing the rest from reference TRBV7-7 and TRBJ2-5, the complete variable domain is GAGVSQSPRYKVTKRGQDVTLRCDPISSHATLYWYQQALGQGPEFLTYFNYEAQPDKSGLPSDRFSAERPEGSISTLTIQRTEQRDSAMYRCASSPGLSLQETQYFGPGTRLLVL.